This T cell receptor beta chain came from a study of T-cell memory formation after mild COVID-19. Notes on the study in general: Contracting clones localized mainly to CM and EM when CD4+ and mainly to EMRA when CD8+.

For this clonotype: The target antigen is unknown.

TCRdb redid the calling of the 5' RACE reads with MiXCR, one entry per CDR3 protein. Here the sample spans 180,000 or so distinct CDR3 sequences, 11% being singletons. The germline gives CDR1 GTSNPN, CDR2 SVGIG (reference sequence). This CDR3 is built from 14 residues. Trimming took 4 bases from V and 5 from J, leaving 17 bases between them. Material: PBMCs or a T cell subset sorted from them (not recorded which). The chain is built from TRBV30 and TRBJ1-2; a weak D match, TRBD1 (5 bases). The source is a man between 18 and 35 years old who had mild COVID-19 (a few samples of this study predate the infection). Cell type and time point are not known. The CDR3 DNA reads TGTGCCTGGACAAAACGGGGCAGGGTGTATGGCTACACCTTC. It specifies CAWTKRGRVYGYTF.